This T cell receptor (beta chain) stems from a study of T cells in tuberculosis. Study information: In South Africa, adults with active tuberculosis were compared with IGRA-negative and latently infected IGRA-positive adolescents. Findings of the study overall: Smaller distances to GMM-specific TCRs suggested their expansion in active tuberculosis.

In the case of this clone: Antigen specificity is unknown.

TCRdb keeps only in-frame clones here, not all; method: immunoSEQ multiplex PCR. The sample shows around 38,000 clones, over 90% of them seen only once. CDR1 and CDR2 from the germline V gene are SGHTA and FQGTGA. With 5 bases removed from V and 2 bases from J, the gap between germline ends came to 11 bases. CDR3 length: 14 amino acids. The genes are TRBV7-3 and TRBJ2-3; D is perhaps TRBD2 (6 bases). Sequences were obtained from PBMCs. This receptor was obtained from a donor between 10 and 29 years old with latent tuberculosis or without tuberculosis infection. The CDR3 DNA sequence: TGTGCCAGCAGCCCTGGGGGGTTCACAGATACGCAGTATTTT. Its translation is CASSPGGFTDTQYF.